These 19 T cell receptor beta chains were all obtained from the same sample, sequenced in a study of cytomegalovirus exposure and HLA in healthy donors. Primers included in the PCR were 60 Vbeta and 13 Jbeta primers. TCRdb keeps only in-frame clones here, not all; method: immunoSEQ multiplex PCR. The sample yields 55,000 to 80,000 clones, roughly 82% seen once. The sequenced sample was PBMCs. The receptors were sampled from a man in his sixties or seventies in good health and CMV-seronegative.

The CDR3 DNA follows: TGTGCCAGCAGGTCCAGGGGCTCTAATTCACCCCTCCACTTT. Its protein is CASRSRGSNSPLHF. V usage is TRBV5-8 and J usage is TRBJ1-6; the D gene is possibly TRBD1 (6 bases). The V end was cut by 5 bases, the J end by 6 bases, with 12 bases between. CDR3 length equals 14 residues. CDR1 SGHTS and CDR2 YDEGEE come from the germline V gene.

The J gene is TRBJ1-2, the V gene TRBV2, with D maybe TRBD1 (5 bases). From germline, CDR1 is SNHLY and CDR2 FYNNEI. Trimming took 6 bases from V and 5 from J, leaving 13 bases between them. The CDR3 loop spans 13 amino acids. The CDR3 region is CASSTLGGYGYTF. The CDR3 DNA follows: TGTGCCAGCAGCACCCTGGGGGGATATGGCTACACCTTC.

The V gene is TRBV6-5, the J gene TRBJ2-5; a possible D gene is TRBD1 (6 bases). The DNA end lines up better with TRBJ2-7; the J call may be wrong. The CDR3 loop spans 14 amino acids. Per germline, CDR1 MNHEY and CDR2 SVGAGI. CDR3 sequence: CASSYSTGNYEQYF. The DNA of the CDR3 is TGTGCCAGCAGTTACTCGACAGGCAACTACGAGCAGTACTTC.

Only one count was recorded for this clone. The V gene is TRBV6-5, the J gene TRBJ2-7, with 12 bases identical to TRBD2. Germline V gives CDR1 MNHEY, CDR2 SVGAGI. The J segment lost 2 bases and the V segment lost 5 bases, leaving 4 bases of the junction unmatched. CDR3 size: 15 residues. CDR3 region: CASSAGLAGTYEQYF. DNA for the CDR3: TGTGCCAGCAGTGCAGGACTAGCGGGGACCTACGAGCAGTACTTC.

The chain is built from TRBV11-2 and TRBJ2-7; 7 nucleotides agree with TRBD2. Germline values: CDR1 SGHAT, CDR2 FQNNGV. With 11 bases clipped from V and 2 bases from J, the junction kept 6 bases outside the gene matches. This CDR3 is 12 amino acids long. CDR3 coding DNA: TGTGCCGCCGGGGGGTCGGCCTACGAGCAGTACTTC. Translation: CAAGGSAYEQYF. The full variable domain, rest sourced from reference TRBV11-2 and TRBJ2-7, is EAGVAQSPRYKIIEKRQSVAFWCNPISGHATLYWYQQILGQGPKLLIQFQNNGVVDDSQLPKDRFSAERLKGVDSTLKIQPAKLEDSAVYLCAAGGSAYEQYFGPGTRLTVT.

This chain joins TRBV11-2 and TRBJ2-7; tentative D call: TRBD1 (6 bases). The length of the CDR3 is 17 residues. Looked up from germline, CDR1 is SGHAT and CDR2 is FQNNGV. V was trimmed by 4 bases and J by 3 bases, leaving 22 bases between them. CDR3 amino acids: CASSSLPGQRNVYEQYF. CDR3 bases: TGTGCCAGCAGCTCACTACCGGGACAACGAAACGTCTACGAGCAGTACTTC.

The chain joins TRBV5-4 to TRBJ2-6; D gene uncertain. The germline CDR1 and CDR2 sequences are SGHNT and YYREEE (reference sequence). This CDR3 has 17 residues. Deletions cut 0 bases from V and 0 bases from J, with 10 bases between. CDR3 in DNA: TGTGCCAGCAGCTTGGGGGCCCTCTCCTCTGGGGCCAACGTCCTGACTTTC. As protein: CASSLGALSSGANVLTF. Full variable domain (rest looked up from reference TRBV5-4 and TRBJ2-6): ETGVTQSPTHLIKTRGQQVTLRCSSQSGHNTVSWYQQALGQGPQFIFQYYREEENGRGNFPPRFSGLQFPNYSSELNVNALELDDSALYLCASSLGALSSGANVLTFGAGSRLTVL.

The V gene is TRBV7-2, the J gene TRBJ1-5, with a possible D match to TRBD1 (5 bases). This CDR3 is 16 amino acids long. V was shortened by 1 base and J by 2 bases, with 12 bases between the two germline ends. Germline V gene lookup returns CDR1 SGHTA and CDR2 FQGNSA. The CDR3 region is CASSLGEGIGNQPQHF. For the CDR3, the DNA is TGTGCCAGCAGCTTAGGGGAGGGGATTGGCAATCAGCCCCAGCATTTT. The full variable domain, in which reference TRBV7-2 and TRBJ1-5 provide the parts outside the CDR3, is GAGVSQSPSNKVTEKGKDVELRCDPISGHTALYWYRQSLGQGLEFLIYFQGNSAPDKSGLPSDRFSAERTGGSVSTLTIQRTQQEDSAVYLCASSLGEGIGNQPQHFGDGTRLSIL.

The chain joins TRBV7-8 to TRBJ2-5; TRBD2 aligns across 11 bases. The last part of the DNA fits TRBJ2-7 better; the J call may be wrong. The germline CDR1 and CDR2 sequences are SGHVS and FQNEAQ. This CDR3 has 15 residues. DNA for the CDR3: TGTGCCAGCAGCTTAGCTAGCGGGAGGGCCGCCGAGCAGTACTTC. Amino acids: CASSLASGRAAEQYF.

This clone has only a few counts. V is TRBV10-3 and J is TRBJ1-5; 9 bases align to TRBD1. The CDR3 has 18 residues. Germline V gene data show CDR1 as ENHRY and CDR2 as SYGVKD. Losses at the gene ends were 3 bases for V and 2 bases for J; bases not matched to a gene: 11. The DNA of the CDR3 is TGTGCCATCAGTGACCTAGGACAGGGGACCATGGGCAATCAGCCCCAGCATTTT. Residues: CAISDLGQGTMGNQPQHF.

This sequence joins TRBV7-2 and TRBJ1-1; D might be TRBD1 (6 bases). Germline loops: CDR1 SGHTA, CDR2 FQGNSA. There are 14 residues in the CDR3. V was shortened by 3 bases and J by 4 bases, with 12 bases between the two germline ends. The CDR3 coding sequence is TGTGCCAGCAGCTTTCGGGGGGGGGCCACTGAAGCTTTCTTT. Protein sequence: CASSFRGGATEAFF.

The J gene is TRBJ2-6, the V gene TRBV9, with 7 positions matching TRBD1. CDR3 length equals 17 residues. V was pared by 3 bases and J by 1 base, with 7 bases of the junction left unmatched. CDR1 is SGDLS, CDR2 YYNGEE, per germline. In DNA, the CDR3 is TGTGCCAGCAGCGCCCAAACAGGGGCTTCTGGGGCCAACGTCCTGACTTTC. Its protein is CASSAQTGASGANVLTF. Full variable domain (missing parts from reference TRBV9 and TRBJ2-6): DSGVTQTPKHLITATGQRVTLRCSPRSGDLSVYWYQQSLDQGLQFLIQYYNGEERAKGNILERFSAQQFPDLHSELNLSSLELGDSALYFCASSAQTGASGANVLTFGAGSRLTVL.

The CDR3 loop reads CASSTGGSSYNEQFF. In DNA form, the CDR3 reads TGTGCCAGCAGCACGGGGGGGAGCTCCTACAATGAGCAGTTCTTC. The V call is TRBV6-5, the J call TRBJ2-1, with 8 bases lining up with TRBD2. V shed 6 bases and J 0 bases; nucleotides not matched to a gene: 4. Germline V gene lookup returns CDR1 MNHEY and CDR2 SVGAGI. This CDR3 has 15 residues.

This clone was detected once. The V call is TRBV7-2, the J call TRBJ2-3; 7 nucleotides agree with TRBD2. Losses at the gene ends were 5 bases for V and 4 bases for J; bases not matched to a gene: 9. This CDR3 spans 15 amino acids. In germline, CDR1 is SGHTA, CDR2 FQGNSA. The CDR3 sequence: CASSRGLAGADTQYF. Written as DNA, the CDR3 is TGTGCCAGCAGCCGAGGTTTGGCGGGAGCAGATACGCAGTATTTT.

The chain links TRBV27 to TRBJ1-2; D gene ambiguous. This CDR3 is 14 amino acids long. Germline V lookup: CDR1 MNHEY, CDR2 SMNVEV (reference sequence). The V gene lost 4 bases and the J gene lost 8 bases, with 17 bases spanning the gap. CDR3 sequence: CASSSASITMGYTF. CDR3 DNA sequence: TGTGCCAGCAGTTCCGCCTCTATAACTATGGGCTACACCTTC.

The chain carries TRBV30 and TRBJ2-3, with a possible D match to TRBD1 (5 bases). The CDR3 is made up of 12 amino acids. Germline V CDR1 and CDR2: GTSNPN, SVGIG (reference sequence). Trimming stripped 3 bases from V and 1 base from J, with 5 bases between. The CDR3 region is CAWSRGTDTQYF. As DNA, the CDR3 is TGTGCCTGGAGCAGGGGCACAGATACGCAGTATTTT.

This rearrangement joins TRBV30 to TRBJ1-5, with D tentatively TRBD1 (5 bases). There are 13 residues in the CDR3. V lost 1 base to trimming and J lost 7 bases, with 11 bases between them. Germline assignment: CDR1 GTSNPN and CDR2 SVGIG (reference sequence). The CDR3 here is CAWSAQGRQPQHF. The CDR3 nucleotides are TGTGCCTGGAGTGCCCAGGGAAGACAGCCCCAGCATTTT.

The J gene is TRBJ2-2, the V gene TRBV11-3; 14 positions agree with TRBD2. Trimming removed 5 bases from V and 7 bases from J; junction bases left unmatched: 6. The CDR3 covers 16 residues. Germline V CDR1 and CDR2: SGHNT, YENEEA. The CDR3 loop reads CASSPTSGGAFGELFF. Here the CDR3 DNA reads TGTGCCAGCAGCCCGACTAGCGGGGGGGCCTTCGGGGAGCTGTTTTTT.

CDR3 protein: CASSFGTGGYNEQFF. CDR3 in DNA: TGTGCCAGCAGCTTTGGGACAGGGGGTTACAATGAGCAGTTCTTC. J is TRBJ2-1 and V is TRBV11-2, with 11 bases matching TRBD1. The CDR3 is made up of 15 amino acids. V gave up 3 bases and J gave up 4 bases; unmatched junction bases: 2. Germline V lookup: CDR1 SGHAT, CDR2 FQNNGV.